This T cell receptor beta chain originates from a study of T cell responses to AZD1222 COVID-19 vaccine. With regard to this clone: Its antigen is not known.

TCRdb keeps only in-frame clones here, not all; method: immunoSEQ multiplex PCR. This sample has 130,000 or so clones; 85% to 95% occur once, and the top ten carry less than 1%. The study, taken as a whole, reports: Females outnumbered males among donors, who were mostly white British; clonal diversity was possibly underestimated.

CDR3 size: 15 residues. From germline, CDR1 is MDHEN and CDR2 SYDVKM. Trimming left V 7 bases short and J 2 bases short, with 15 bases between. The sample here was peripheral blood, taken on day 0 of MenACWY control vaccination. This rearrangement joins TRBV28 to TRBJ1-5; D gene unclear. This sequence was found in an adult in good health. CDR3 loop: CASMVVVSGNQPQHF. The CDR3 DNA follows: TGTGCCAGCATGGTGGTGGTTTCGGGCAATCAGCCCCAGCATTTT.